The 26 T cell receptor beta chains in this list originate from one sample, sequenced in a study of beta chain features in type 1 diabetes listed by TCRdb under 2018. Receptors were amplified or captured by the immunoSEQ multiplex PCR assay. The High Capacity cDNA Reverse Transcription Kit was used to reverse transcribe all of the isolated RNA, meaning that expressed TCRB transcripts were what got sequenced. TCRdb stores this immuneACCESS table with in-frame sequences only. Part of the clones is absent; in the studies checked, under half of the shortfall reflects unresolved V genes, and no reason is known for the rest. The sample table lists about 340,000 clones, approximately 8.2% of them with a count of one. Of the sample, around 0.45% is held by the ten largest clones. Material for sequencing was central memory CD4+ T cells from blood. The receptors originated from a woman under 30 in good health.

This clone was seen more than once but under ten times. The rearrangement joins TRBV7-9 to TRBJ2-7; D possibly corresponds to TRBD1 (6 bases). The CDR3 is 16 amino acids. V lost 7 bases to trimming and J lost 7 bases, with 26 bases between them. The germline V gene encodes CDR1 SEHNR and CDR2 FQNEAQ (reference sequence). CDR3 amino acids: CASTEMSRGPLGEQYF. The CDR3 DNA reads TGTGCCAGCACCGAAATGAGCAGGGGACCCCTCGGGGAGCAGTACTTC. Variable domain in full (rest from reference TRBV7-9 and TRBJ2-7): DTGVSQNPRHKITKRGQNVTFRCDPISEHNRLYWYRQTLGQGPEFLTYFQNEAQLEKSRLLSDRFSAERPKGSFSTLEIQRTEQGDSAMYLCASTEMSRGPLGEQYFGPGTRLTVT.

This clone was observed at least ten times. The chain links TRBV7-2 to TRBJ1-2; 7 bases map to TRBD1. Germline V gives CDR1 SGHTA, CDR2 FQGNSA. The CDR3 is made up of 15 amino acids. Unmatched junction bases numbered 11, after V lost 6 bases and J lost 4 bases. The chain's CDR3 is CASSPNIGTVYGYTF. CDR3 DNA: TGTGCCAGCAGTCCAAACATCGGGACAGTCTATGGCTACACCTTC.

This clone showed up just a few times. The chain combines TRBV6-5 with TRBJ2-7; 9 bases agree with TRBD2. The CDR3 is made up of 14 amino acids. Losses at the gene ends were 5 bases for V and 3 bases for J; bases not matched to a gene: 5. From germline, CDR1 is MNHEY and CDR2 SVGAGI. This CDR3 reads CASSRGLAIYEQYF. CDR3 nucleotides: TGTGCCAGCAGTAGGGGACTAGCTATCTACGAGCAGTACTTC.

This clone was recorded only once. This chain connects TRBV7-8 to TRBJ1-1, with D hard to call. Trimming removed 7 bases from V and 3 bases from J, with 18 bases in between. The CDR3 has 15 residues. CDR1 and CDR2 (germline): SGHVS, FQNEAQ. The CDR3 nucleotides read TGTGCCAGCAACCAAATCCGGGGTGTGCACACTGAAGCTTTCTTT. Protein sequence: CASNQIRGVHTEAFF.

This clone was picked up a small number of times. The rearrangement uses TRBV7-8 and TRBJ2-7, with 7 bases that match TRBD2. The CDR3 length is 16 residues. V was clipped by 4 bases and J by 1 base; unmatched bases: 10. Germline values: CDR1 SGHVS, CDR2 FQNEAQ. The CDR3 region is CASSSPRGSPSYEQYF. The CDR3 nucleotides read TGTGCCAGCAGCTCACCGCGGGGGAGTCCGTCCTACGAGCAGTACTTC.

The rearrangement links TRBV28 to TRBJ1-5; D unresolved. This CDR3 spans 12 amino acids. Between the trimmed V and J ends, which lost 6 bases and 7 bases, there was a span of 10 bases. The germline V gene encodes CDR1 MDHEN and CDR2 SYDVKM. The CDR3 sequence is CASSYRGQPQHF. The CDR3 DNA reads as TGTGCCAGCAGCTATCGAGGGCAGCCCCAGCATTTT.

The CDR3, as DNA: TGCGCCAGCAGCTCCCGACTAGGGGGCGAGACCCAGTACTTC. Its translation: CASSSRLGGETQYF. V usage is TRBV5-1 and J usage is TRBJ2-5, with D possibly being TRBD1 (7 bases). This CDR3 has 14 residues. Germline V gives CDR1 SGHRS, CDR2 YFSETQ. Trimming removed 3 bases from V and 5 bases from J, with 14 bases in between.

With regard to this clone: Within the sample, other DNA sequences also encode this same CDR3. This chain links TRBV28 with TRBJ2-1; D remains unclear. The CDR3 is made up of 13 amino acids. Germline V gene lookup returns CDR1 MDHEN and CDR2 SYDVKM. The germline V and J ends were trimmed by 2 bases and 6 bases, with 8 bases remaining between them. CDR3 nucleotides: TGTGCCAGCAGTTTAAGGGTAGTCAATGAGCAGTTCTTC. Its protein is CASSLRVVNEQFF. Together with reference TRBV28 and TRBJ2-1, the CDR3 gives the full variable domain: DVKVTQSSRYLVKRTGEKVFLECVQDMDHENMFWYRQDPGLGLRLIYFSYDVKMKEKGDIPEGYSVSREKKERFSLILESASTNQTSMYLCASSLRVVNEQFFGPGTRLTVL.

The chain uses TRBV7-2 and TRBJ2-5; a weak D match, TRBD1 (5 bases). The germline gives CDR1 SGHTA, CDR2 FQGNSA. There are 14 residues in the CDR3. Trimming took off 0 bases at V and 2 bases at J, with 7 bases between the two ends. CDR3 nucleotides: TGTGCCAGCAGCTTAGCGGGGCATCAAGAGACCCAGTACTTC. It specifies CASSLAGHQETQYF.

The chain joins TRBV19 to TRBJ2-7; tentatively, D is TRBD1 or TRBD2 (5 bases each). The CDR3 spans 14 residues. V gave up 9 bases and J gave up 2 bases, with 17 bases separating them. The germline gives CDR1 LNHDA, CDR2 SQIVND (reference sequence). CDR3 sequence: CASKPGPGAYEQYF. CDR3 DNA sequence: TGTGCCAGCAAACCGGGACCCGGGGCCTACGAGCAGTACTTC.

The rearrangement links TRBV18 to TRBJ2-2; D is unclear. The length of the CDR3 is 13 residues. The germline gives CDR1 KGHSH, CDR2 LQKENI. V was pared by 5 bases and J by 2 bases, with 6 bases between. Here the CDR3 reads CASSERNTGELFF. The CDR3 DNA is TGTGCCAGCTCAGAACGAAACACCGGGGAGCTGTTTTTT.

V usage is TRBV5-6 and J usage is TRBJ2-7, with 8 bases matching TRBD1. V gave up 2 bases and J gave up 3 bases; unmatched junction bases: 10. The CDR3 is 16 residues long. CDR1 is SGHDT, CDR2 YYEEEE, per germline. The CDR3 coding sequence is TGTGCCAGCAGCTTCCGGGACAGGTTTCGGCGCTACGAGCAGTACTTC. This translates into CASSFRDRFRRYEQYF.

This clone was counted between two and nine times. J is TRBJ2-1 and V is TRBV6-5; 7 bases are shared with TRBD1. Germline V CDR1 and CDR2: MNHEY, SVGAGI. After removal of 10 bases from V and 8 bases from J, the junction contained 11 bases not matched to a gene. CDR3 length: 13 amino acids. The chain's CDR3 is CAIRLQGIDEQFF. CDR3 sequence (DNA): TGTGCCATCAGACTACAGGGGATTGATGAGCAGTTCTTC.

This clone has at least ten counts. One base away lies a much larger clone, so this may be a sequencing read error. V is TRBV7-3 and J is TRBJ2-6; unclear D gene. V lost 4 bases, J lost 4 bases, and 8 bases lay in between. The CDR3 contains 14 residues. CDR1 is SGHTA and CDR2 is FQGTGA in the germline V gene. The CDR3 reads CASSWGSGANVLTF. The CDR3 DNA reads as TGTGCCAGCAGCTGGGGTTCCGGGGCCAACGTCCTGACTTTC.

This clone turned up a few times. The chain recombines TRBV7-9 with TRBJ2-6, with D uncertain. V shed 1 base and J shed 2 bases, with 3 bases lying between them. The CDR3 runs 14 residues. The germline CDR1 and CDR2 sequences are SEHNR and FQNEAQ (reference sequence). CDR3 sequence: CASSLVPGANVLTF. The CDR3 DNA reads TGTGCCAGCAGCTTAGTTCCTGGGGCCAACGTCCTGACTTTC.

This chain links TRBV4-3 with TRBJ2-4, with a possible D match to TRBD2 (5 bases). The germline V gene has CDR1 LGHNA and CDR2 YSLEER. The CDR3 is 15 residues long. Trimming cost V 0 bases and J 6 bases, with 12 bases left between them. In DNA, the CDR3 is TGCGCCAGCAGCCAAGAGAGAGGGTACGCAAACATTCAGTACTTC. This gives the protein CASSQERGYANIQYF.

The rearrangement links TRBV6-5 to TRBJ2-7, with a weak D call TRBD1 (6 bases). Trimming shortened V by 8 bases and J by 4 bases, and 9 bases separated the two germline ends. Germline V lookup: CDR1 MNHEY, CDR2 SVGAGI. This CDR3 is 11 amino acids long. The CDR3 loop reads CASGTWYEQYF. CDR3 nucleotides: TGTGCCAGCGGGACATGGTACGAGCAGTACTTC.

The V gene is TRBV10-3, the J gene TRBJ2-1; TRBD2 matches at 10 bases. The CDR3 runs to 15 residues. Germline values: CDR1 ENHRY, CDR2 SYGVKD. The V gene end was trimmed by 5 bases and the J gene end by 6 bases; junction bases not matched to a gene: 7. CDR3 bases: TGTGCCATCAGTTCTAGCGGGAGATGGGGCAATGAGCAGTTCTTC. The encoded protein is CAISSSGRWGNEQFF.

CDR3 in amino acids: CASSFQQGPPTDTQYF. The CDR3 DNA is TGTGCCAGCAGCTTCCAACAGGGACCACCCACAGATACGCAGTATTTT. The chain carries TRBV5-8 and TRBJ2-3, with D perhaps matching TRBD1 (6 bases). V was cut by 2 bases and J by 2 bases, with 15 bases left in between. In germline, CDR1 is SGHTS, CDR2 YDEGEE. The CDR3 runs 16 residues.

The sample holds a few counts of this clone. The genes are TRBV28 and TRBJ1-2; D possibly corresponds to TRBD1 (6 bases). Germline-derived CDR1 and CDR2 are MDHEN and SYDVKM. CDR3 length equals 13 residues. Trimming took off 3 bases at V and 7 bases at J, with 12 bases between the two ends. CDR3 DNA: TGTGCCAGCAGTTTGGGGGGCGCAGGTGGCTACACCTTC. This codes for CASSLGGAGGYTF.

Only a few counts were recorded for this clone. CDR3 region: CASSLGRQGAADEQYF. CDR3 bases: TGCGCCAGCAGCTTGGGAAGACAGGGGGCGGCCGACGAGCAGTACTTC. The chain links TRBV5-1 to TRBJ2-7; 10 positions agree with TRBD1. CDR1 SGHRS and CDR2 YFSETQ come from the germline V gene. Trimming removed 0 bases from V and 5 bases from J; junction bases left unmatched: 8. The CDR3 totals 16 residues.

The V and J genes are TRBV5-6 and TRBJ2-3, with 9 bases lining up with TRBD1. The V gene's germline CDR1 is SGHDT and CDR2 YYEEEE. The CDR3 runs to 17 residues. J was trimmed by 2 bases and V by 4 bases; bases with no gene match: 11. The CDR3 region is CASSTPTGTGHTDTQYF. The CDR3 DNA follows: TGTGCCAGCAGCACCCCAACCGGGACAGGGCACACAGATACGCAGTATTTT.

This clone was counted at least ten times. The same CDR3 can be traced to other DNA sequences in this sample. The chain uses TRBV7-2 and TRBJ2-6; D not resolved. The CDR3 is 15 residues long. CDR1 and CDR2 from the germline V gene are SGHTA and FQGNSA. Trimming pared 1 base from V and 0 bases from J, leaving 4 bases between. CDR3 region: CASSLVASGANVLTF. CDR3 nucleotide sequence: TGTGCCAGCAGCTTAGTGGCCTCTGGGGCCAACGTCCTGACTTTC. Full variable domain (rest looked up from reference TRBV7-2 and TRBJ2-6): GAGVSQSPSNKVTEKGKDVELRCDPISGHTALYWYRQSLGQGLEFLIYFQGNSAPDKSGLPSDRFSAERTGGSVSTLTIQRTQQEDSAVYLCASSLVASGANVLTFGAGSRLTVL.

This clone was observed a handful of times. The chain carries TRBV18 and TRBJ2-5; tentative D call: TRBD1 (6 bases). This CDR3 is built from 14 residues. V was clipped by 3 bases and J by 4 bases, with 12 bases between them. Germline CDR1 KGHSH, CDR2 LQKENI. In nucleotides, the CDR3 is TGTGCCAGCTCACCTAATGGGGGCGCAGAGACCCAGTACTTC. Its translation is CASSPNGGAETQYF.

This clone was seen a few times. It may be a read error: a sequence one base away is much more abundant. The chain couples TRBV5-4 to TRBJ1-1; D not certain. The CDR3 is made up of 14 amino acids. The ends were cut back, 0 bases at V and 0 bases at J, with 6 bases in the middle. Germline lookup yields CDR1 SGHNT and CDR2 YYREEE (reference sequence). For the CDR3, the DNA is TGTGCCAGCAGCTTGGACAGACTGAACACTGAAGCTTTCTTT. It encodes CASSLDRLNTEAFF.

This clone turned up a few times. This sequence joins TRBV4-3 and TRBJ2-5; 8 positions match TRBD1. Unmatched junction bases numbered 4, after V lost 2 bases and J lost 5 bases. CDR1 LGHNA and CDR2 YSLEER come from the germline V gene. The CDR3 consists of 14 residues. Here the CDR3 DNA reads TGCGCCAGCAGCCAATTCCAGGGGGCGGAGACCCAGTACTTC. Translated, it gives CASSQFQGAETQYF.